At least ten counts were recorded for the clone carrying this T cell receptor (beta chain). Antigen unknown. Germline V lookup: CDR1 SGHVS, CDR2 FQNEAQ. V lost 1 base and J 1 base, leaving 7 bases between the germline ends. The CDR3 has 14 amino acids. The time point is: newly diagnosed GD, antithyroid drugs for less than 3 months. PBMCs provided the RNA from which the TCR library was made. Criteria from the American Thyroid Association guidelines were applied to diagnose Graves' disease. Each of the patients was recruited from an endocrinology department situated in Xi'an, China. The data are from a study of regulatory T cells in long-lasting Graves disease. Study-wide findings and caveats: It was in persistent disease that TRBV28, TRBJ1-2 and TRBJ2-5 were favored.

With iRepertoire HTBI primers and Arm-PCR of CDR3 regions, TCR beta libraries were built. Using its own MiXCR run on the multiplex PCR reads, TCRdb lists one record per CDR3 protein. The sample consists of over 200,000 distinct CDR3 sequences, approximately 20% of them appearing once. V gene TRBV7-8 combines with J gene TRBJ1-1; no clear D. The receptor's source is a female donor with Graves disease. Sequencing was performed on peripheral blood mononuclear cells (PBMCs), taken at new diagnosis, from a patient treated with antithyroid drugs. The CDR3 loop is CASSLEVENTEAFF. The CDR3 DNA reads TGTGCCAGCAGCTTAGAGGTGGAGAACACTGAAGCTTTCTTT.